This TCR beta chain came from a study of blood T cell repertoires in COVID-19. Some clones are missing from TCRdb's copy, which holds only in-frame ones; the method was immunoSEQ multiplex PCR. The table includes 130,000 or so clones, 75% to 90% detected once. This clonotype originated in a man aged 30 to 45 who had recovered from COVID-19. Sequencing was performed on PBMCs or T cells enriched from blood (not recorded which).

CDR3 coding DNA: TGTGCCAGCAGCCAAGATATGGTACTAGCGGGAGTGGGGGATACGCAGTATTTT. This codes for CASSQDMVLAGVGDTQYF. The chain recombines TRBV4-2 with TRBJ2-3; 11 nucleotides line up with TRBD2. This CDR3 comprises 18 residues. Germline assignment: CDR1 LGHNA and CDR2 YNFKEQ. With V trimmed by 0 bases and J by 6 bases, 11 bases remained unmatched.